This is a list of T cell receptor beta chains from one sample in a study of molecular identifiers for immune sequencing clone quantification. One entry per CDR3 protein results from TCRdb running MiXCR on the PCR reads. The data hold 88,000 or so distinct CDR3 sequences, with 21% observed a single time. Specimen: naive CD8+ T cells from blood, with Jurkat cell RNA spiked in. The source of these receptors is a human donor in good health. Some libraries in this study had Jurkat cell RNA spiked in. CDR3s include the opening cysteine and the closing phenylalanine or tryptophan. Fields, in order: clone size, D gene, J gene, V gene, CDR3 protein, CDR3 DNA. D genes are given only for firm matches. Only some rows state a clone size, as once, few, many or a class for expanded clones.

abundance: few
d_gene: TRBD1
j_gene: TRBJ2-1
v_gene: TRBV12-3/TRBV12-4
CDR3aa: CASNDGQGGYNEQFF
CDR3nt: TGTGCCAGCAATGACGGACAGGGGGGGTACAATGAGCAGTTCTTC

abundance: many
d_gene: TRBD1
j_gene: TRBJ2-7
v_gene: TRBV29-1
CDR3aa: CSAKPGQASYEQYF
CDR3nt: TGCAGCGCGAAGCCGGGACAGGCCTCCTACGAGCAGTACTTC

abundance: few
d_gene: NA
j_gene: TRBJ2-7
v_gene: TRBV12-3/TRBV12-4
CDR3aa: CASSSPRGQYF
CDR3nt: TGTGCCAGCAGTTCCCCTAGGGGGCAGTACTTC

abundance: many
d_gene: TRBD1
j_gene: TRBJ2-3
v_gene: TRBV12-3/TRBV12-4
CDR3aa: CASSLQGAADTQYF
CDR3nt: TGTGCCAGCAGTTTACAGGGGGCCGCAGATACGCAGTATTTT

abundance: few
d_gene: NA
j_gene: TRBJ2-3
v_gene: TRBV4-3
CDR3aa: CASSQVGVATSTDTQYF
CDR3nt: TGCGCCAGCAGCCAAGTCGGTGTAGCGACAAGCACAGATACGCAGTATTTT

abundance: many
d_gene: TRBD1
j_gene: TRBJ1-2
v_gene: TRBV29-1
CDR3aa: CSVARTGGYTF
CDR3nt: TGCAGCGTTGCCCGGACAGGAGGCTACACCTTC

abundance: many
d_gene: NA
j_gene: TRBJ2-7
v_gene: TRBV5-1
CDR3aa: CASSLDGVVAYEQYF
CDR3nt: TGCGCCAGCAGCCTGGATGGGGTAGTCGCCTACGAGCAGTACTTC

abundance: many
d_gene: NA
j_gene: TRBJ1-5
v_gene: TRBV7-8
CDR3aa: CASSPTSNQPQHF
CDR3nt: TGTGCCAGCAGCCCTACTAGTAATCAGCCCCAGCATTTT

abundance: many
d_gene: NA
j_gene: TRBJ1-5
v_gene: TRBV7-9
CDR3aa: CASSSREDQPQHF
CDR3nt: TGTGCCAGCAGCTCGAGGGAGGATCAGCCCCAGCATTTT

abundance: few
d_gene: NA
j_gene: TRBJ2-7
v_gene: TRBV7-9
CDR3aa: CASSLWDEQYF
CDR3nt: TGTGCCAGCAGCCTCTGGGACGAGCAGTACTTC

abundance: many
d_gene: NA
j_gene: TRBJ1-2
v_gene: TRBV19
CDR3aa: CASMVGPFGYTF
CDR3nt: TGTGCCAGTATGGTAGGTCCCTTCGGCTACACCTTC

abundance: many
d_gene: TRBD2
j_gene: TRBJ2-3
v_gene: TRBV7-9
CDR3aa: CASSWDRGAGGSTDTQYF
CDR3nt: TGTGCCAGCAGCTGGGACCGAGGAGCGGGGGGAAGCACAGATACGCAGTATTTT

abundance: many
d_gene: TRBD2
j_gene: TRBJ2-1
v_gene: TRBV4-1
CDR3aa: CASRVSGEGNEQFF
CDR3nt: TGCGCCAGCAGAGTAAGCGGGGAAGGTAATGAGCAGTTCTTC

abundance: many
d_gene: NA
j_gene: TRBJ1-5
v_gene: TRBV20-1
CDR3aa: CSARPRALQREGQPQHF
CDR3nt: TGCAGTGCTAGACCCCGGGCCCTCCAACGGGAAGGTCAGCCCCAGCATTTT

abundance: many
d_gene: TRBD2
j_gene: TRBJ2-7
v_gene: TRBV4-1
CDR3aa: CASSPRQAGGLYEQYF
CDR3nt: TGCGCCAGCAGCCCCAGACAGGCGGGGGGGCTTTACGAGCAGTACTTC

abundance: NA
d_gene: NA
j_gene: TRBJ2-7
v_gene: TRBV6-2/TRBV6-3
CDR3aa: CASSPSGYYEQYF
CDR3nt: TGTGCCAGCAGTCCCTCAGGGTACTACGAGCAGTACTTC

abundance: many
d_gene: NA
j_gene: TRBJ2-3
v_gene: TRBV11-2
CDR3aa: CASNKGRRGPDTQYF
CDR3nt: TGTGCCAGCAACAAAGGTCGGCGGGGACCAGATACGCAGTATTTT

abundance: many
d_gene: NA
j_gene: TRBJ1-4
v_gene: TRBV10-3
CDR3aa: CAIRAGPTNEKLFF
CDR3nt: TGTGCCATCAGAGCTGGGCCAACTAATGAAAAACTGTTTTTT

abundance: NA
d_gene: NA
j_gene: TRBJ2-7
v_gene: TRBV27
CDR3aa: CASSFSVRGDYEQYF
CDR3nt: TGTGCCAGCAGTTTTTCGGTTAGGGGGGACTACGAGCAGTACTTC

abundance: many
d_gene: TRBD2
j_gene: TRBJ2-5
v_gene: TRBV4-3
CDR3aa: CASSQDRGEETQYF
CDR3nt: TGCGCCAGCAGCCAAGATCGGGGGGAAGAGACCCAGTACTTC

abundance: few
d_gene: NA
j_gene: TRBJ2-1
v_gene: TRBV7-8
CDR3aa: CASSLTGQFHNEQFF
CDR3nt: TGTGCCAGCAGCTTAACAGGGCAATTTCACAATGAGCAGTTCTTC

abundance: NA
d_gene: TRBD2
j_gene: TRBJ2-7
v_gene: TRBV18
CDR3aa: CASSPREGPGEQYF
CDR3nt: TGTGCCAGCTCCCCCCGGGAGGGCCCCGGCGAGCAGTACTTC

abundance: many
d_gene: NA
j_gene: TRBJ2-7
v_gene: TRBV2
CDR3aa: CASTGDNSYEQYF
CDR3nt: TGTGCCAGCACGGGGGACAACTCCTACGAGCAGTACTTC

abundance: once
d_gene: NA
j_gene: TRBJ2-2
v_gene: TRBV20-1
CDR3aa: CSARGPANANTGELFF
CDR3nt: TGCAGTGCTAGAGGCCCAGCGAACGCGAACACCGGGGAGCTGTTTTTT

abundance: few
d_gene: NA
j_gene: TRBJ1-2
v_gene: TRBV5-6
CDR3aa: CASSLGQEYHYGYTF
CDR3nt: TGTGCCAGCAGCTTGGGGCAGGAATATCACTATGGCTACACCTTC

abundance: few
d_gene: TRBD2
j_gene: TRBJ2-1
v_gene: TRBV9
CDR3aa: CASSAPGLAGDEQFF
CDR3nt: TGTGCCAGCAGCGCACCGGGACTAGCGGGAGATGAGCAGTTCTTC

abundance: NA
d_gene: TRBD1
j_gene: TRBJ1-5
v_gene: TRBV3-1
CDR3aa: CASDRGHQPQHF
CDR3nt: TGTGCCAGCGACAGGGGCCATCAGCCCCAGCATTTT

abundance: many
d_gene: TRBD1
j_gene: TRBJ2-7
v_gene: TRBV6-5
CDR3aa: CASSWDRGTSYEQYF
CDR3nt: TGTGCCAGCAGTTGGGACAGGGGGACCTCCTACGAGCAGTACTTC

abundance: NA
d_gene: NA
j_gene: TRBJ1-3
v_gene: TRBV7-8
CDR3aa: CASSSNAGGTGNTIYF
CDR3nt: TGTGCCAGCAGCTCGAATGCTGGGGGGACTGGAAACACCATATATTTT

abundance: many
d_gene: TRBD1
j_gene: TRBJ2-7
v_gene: TRBV7-9
CDR3aa: CASSSQADRQGAYEQYF
CDR3nt: TGTGCCAGCAGCTCCCAAGCCGATAGACAGGGGGCTTACGAGCAGTACTTC

abundance: few
d_gene: NA
j_gene: TRBJ1-6
v_gene: TRBV7-2
CDR3aa: CASSLAASSPLHF
CDR3nt: TGTGCCAGCAGCTTAGCGGCCTCATCACCCCTCCACTTT

abundance: many
d_gene: TRBD1
j_gene: TRBJ2-5
v_gene: TRBV15
CDR3aa: CATGTESQETQYF
CDR3nt: TGTGCCACCGGGACAGAGAGTCAAGAGACCCAGTACTTC

abundance: few
d_gene: NA
j_gene: TRBJ2-4
v_gene: TRBV12-3/TRBV12-4
CDR3aa: CVSSRDSLIQYF
CDR3nt: TGTGTCAGCAGCAGGGACTCCCTCATTCAGTACTTC

abundance: many
d_gene: TRBD1
j_gene: TRBJ1-1
v_gene: TRBV6-5
CDR3aa: CASSYSNRGRVDRGTEAFF
CDR3nt: TGTGCCAGCAGTTACTCGAACAGGGGCAGGGTAGATAGGGGCACTGAAGCTTTCTTT

abundance: many
d_gene: NA
j_gene: TRBJ2-1
v_gene: TRBV19
CDR3aa: CASSIEQGWDEQFF
CDR3nt: TGTGCCAGTAGTATAGAACAGGGATGGGATGAGCAGTTCTTC

abundance: many
d_gene: TRBD2
j_gene: TRBJ2-5
v_gene: TRBV2
CDR3aa: CASSEAFGGASGVFLQETQYF
CDR3nt: TGTGCCAGCAGTGAAGCTTTTGGGGGGGCTAGCGGGGTGTTCCTCCAAGAGACCCAGTACTTC

abundance: many
d_gene: NA
j_gene: TRBJ1-1
v_gene: TRBV4-3
CDR3aa: CASSQDSGLNTEAFF
CDR3nt: TGCGCCAGCAGCCAAGATTCGGGACTGAACACTGAAGCTTTCTTT

abundance: few
d_gene: NA
j_gene: TRBJ2-7
v_gene: TRBV5-4
CDR3aa: CASSDDYYEQYF
CDR3nt: TGTGCCAGCAGCGATGATTACTACGAGCAGTACTTC

abundance: many
d_gene: NA
j_gene: TRBJ1-1
v_gene: TRBV29-1
CDR3aa: CSVEAGANTEAFF
CDR3nt: TGCAGCGTTGAGGCAGGGGCGAACACTGAAGCTTTCTTT